This passage covers 22 T cell receptor beta chains from one sample sequenced in a study of blood T cell repertoires in COVID-19. Measured with immunoSEQ multiplex PCR; TCRdb has only the in-frame clones, and not every one. The sample has approximately 300,000 clones, roughly 90% seen once; the top ten hold 0.7% to 0.9%. Specimen: peripheral blood. These receptors were collected from a man aged 30 to 39 with acute or convalescent COVID-19.

The CDR3 region has the DNA TGTGCCAGCAGTGAGGACAGGGGTGGGCAGTATTTT. It is translated as CASSEDRGGQYF. The rearrangement joins TRBV25-1 to TRBJ2-3, with TRBD1 matching 9 bases. The germline CDR1 and CDR2 sequences are MGHDK and SYGVNS. The CDR3 length is 12 residues. Losses at the gene ends were 3 bases for V and 11 bases for J; bases not matched to a gene: 3.

DNA for the CDR3: TGTGCCGATGGACGGGGCAATGAGCAGTTCTTC. Translated: CADGRGNEQFF. The gene calls are TRBV12-3 or TRBV12-4 and TRBJ2-1; D might be TRBD2 (5 bases). V lost 11 bases and J 6 bases, leaving 11 bases between the germline ends. The CDR3 is 11 residues long.

The chain uses TRBV4-2 and TRBJ2-3, with D unclear. With 0 bases removed from V and 5 bases from J, the gap between germline ends came to 6 bases. The CDR3 length is 13 residues. The V gene's germline CDR1 is LGHNA and CDR2 YNFKEQ. CDR3 protein: CASSQDLIDTQYF. CDR3 DNA: TGTGCCAGCAGCCAAGATCTTATAGATACGCAGTATTTT.

The chain employs TRBV27 and TRBJ1-1, with D possibly matching TRBD1 (5 bases). In germline, CDR1 is MNHEY, CDR2 SMNVEV (reference sequence). The CDR3 is 14 residues long. Trimming took 0 bases from V and 2 from J, leaving 7 bases between them. The CDR3 bases are TGTGCCAGCAGTTTATCGGGGGGTAACACTGAAGCTTTCTTT. Translation gives CASSLSGGNTEAFF.

CDR3 sequence reads: CASSPQRTGEAFF. In nucleotides, the CDR3 is TGTGCCAGCAGTCCACAAAGGACAGGGGAAGCTTTCTTT. The V and J genes are TRBV2 and TRBJ1-1; 8 bases match TRBD1. V shed 5 bases and J 8 bases; nucleotides not matched to a gene: 7. CDR3 length: 13 amino acids. Germline V gives CDR1 SNHLY, CDR2 FYNNEI. Full variable domain (missing parts from reference TRBV2 and TRBJ1-1): EPEVTQTPSHQVTQMGQEVILRCVPISNHLYFYWYRQILGQKVEFLVSFYNNEISEKSEIFDDQFSVERPDGSNFTLKIRSTKLEDSAMYFCASSPQRTGEAFFGQGTRLTVV.

V gene TRBV7-9 combines with J gene TRBJ1-1, with a tentative D call TRBD1 (6 bases). V dropped 5 bases and J dropped 5 bases, with 15 bases sitting between them. CDR1 is SEHNR, CDR2 FQNEAQ, per germline (reference sequence). This CDR3 spans 14 amino acids. CDR3: CASSGKTGRTEAFF. CDR3 bases: TGTGCCAGCAGCGGAAAGACAGGAAGAACTGAAGCTTTCTTT.

The chain uses TRBV6-5 and TRBJ1-1; D not resolved. CDR1 MNHEY and CDR2 SVGAGI come from the germline V gene. The CDR3 covers 15 residues. Deletions cut 8 bases from V and 0 bases from J, with 16 bases between. This CDR3 is CASELHRGVNTEAFF. CDR3 bases: TGTGCCAGCGAATTACACCGGGGAGTGAACACTGAAGCTTTCTTT.

This clone turned up a few times. The chain joins TRBV7-3 to TRBJ2-7, with 8 bases aligning to TRBD2. J was trimmed by 3 bases and V by 1 base; bases with no gene match: 11. Germline CDR1 reads SGHTA; CDR2 reads FQGTGA. CDR3 length: 17 residues. DNA of the CDR3: TGTGCCAGCAGCTTAAAAGGTCCCGGGAGGGCCCTCTACGAGCAGTACTTC. This encodes CASSLKGPGRALYEQYF.

The chain has TRBV30 and TRBJ2-2; tentative D call: TRBD2 (6 bases). With 3 bases removed from V and 3 bases from J, the gap between germline ends came to 11 bases. Germline V gene data show CDR1 as GTSNPN and CDR2 as SVGIG (reference sequence). The CDR3 covers 14 residues. The CDR3 sequence: CAWREGRDTGELFF. DNA of the CDR3: TGTGCCTGGAGGGAGGGACGGGACACCGGGGAGCTGTTTTTT.

The gene calls are TRBV3-1 (or the pseudogene TRBV3-2) and TRBJ1-4; D gene unclear. The CDR3 totals 13 residues. The germline V gene encodes CDR1 LGHDT and CDR2 YNNKEL (reference sequence). Trimming removed 4 bases at V and 10 bases at J, with 13 bases between. The CDR3 nucleotides read TGTGCCAGCAGCCCGCGCGGCGGCAGAAAACTGTTTTTT. Its translation is CASSPRGGRKLFF.

This clone was counted once. The junction departs from germline at one end; a sequencing error may be responsible. The chain is built from TRBV5-4 and TRBJ2-7, with a weak D call TRBD2 (5 bases). In germline, CDR1 is SGHNT, CDR2 YYREEE (reference sequence). This CDR3 region has 14 residues. The CDR3 DNA reads TGTGCCAGCAGCCCCCTTGGTGGAACTAGGGAGTCGCACTTC. Protein sequence: CASSPLGGTRESHF.

The chain uses TRBV11-2 and TRBJ2-1; 7 nucleotides agree with TRBD1. V was clipped by 5 bases and J by 4 bases; unmatched bases: 8. Germline assignment: CDR1 SGHAT and CDR2 FQNNGV. This CDR3 contains 15 residues. CDR3 loop: CASSNRTGHYNEQFF. The DNA of the CDR3 is TGTGCCAGCAGCAATAGGACAGGTCATTACAATGAGCAGTTCTTC.

The J gene is TRBJ1-2, the V gene TRBV6-5; D call uncertain. Germline loops: CDR1 MNHEY, CDR2 SVGAGI. The CDR3 is 13 amino acids. Trimming left V 5 bases short and J 2 bases short, with 9 bases between. CDR3 in DNA: TGTGCCAGCAGTATCCGGTCGAACTATGGCTACACCTTC. Amino acid sequence: CASSIRSNYGYTF.

V usage is TRBV5-1 and J usage is TRBJ2-2, with 10 bases fitting TRBD1. Looked up from germline, CDR1 is SGHRS and CDR2 is YFSETQ. This CDR3 spans 16 amino acids. With 2 bases clipped from V and 1 base from J, the junction kept 2 bases outside the gene matches. In DNA form, the CDR3 reads TGCGCCAGCAGCTTCTGGACAGGGGGGAACACCGGGGAGCTGTTTTTT. It yields the protein CASSFWTGGNTGELFF.

J is TRBJ1-1 and V is TRBV28, with unresolved D. The CDR3 has 12 amino acids. Germline values: CDR1 MDHEN, CDR2 SYDVKM. V dropped 6 bases and J dropped 1 base, with 6 bases sitting between them. Here the CDR3 reads CASSSRNTEAFF. The CDR3 coding sequence is TGTGCCAGCAGCTCGAGGAACACTGAAGCTTTCTTT.

The rearrangement uses TRBV5-4 and TRBJ2-2; 10 positions agree with TRBD2. This CDR3 is 15 amino acids long. From germline, CDR1 is SGHNT and CDR2 YYREEE (reference sequence). The ends lost 10 bases at V and 5 bases at J; junction bases unmatched: 11. The CDR3 nucleotides are TGTGCCTTCTCGGTCCTAGCGGGGGAGACCGGGGAGCTGTTTTTT. As protein: CAFSVLAGETGELFF. Filled out from reference TRBV5-4 and TRBJ2-2, the complete variable domain reads ETGVTQSPTHLIKTRGQQVTLRCSSQSGHNTVSWYQQALGQGPQFIFQYYREEENGRGNFPPRFSGLQFPNYSSELNVNALELDDSALYLCAFSVLAGETGELFFGEGSRLTVL.

The chain combines TRBV18 with TRBJ2-7; D possibly corresponds to TRBD1 (6 bases). The V gene's germline CDR1 is KGHSH and CDR2 LQKENI. The ends were cut back, 6 bases at V and 3 bases at J, with 18 bases in the middle. The CDR3 has 15 residues. DNA for the CDR3: TGTGCCAGCTCCCGATGGACAGATGCACACTACGAGCAGTACTTC. It translates to CASSRWTDAHYEQYF.

For the CDR3, the DNA is TGCAGTGCTAGTCCGGCCGGGGAGCTGTTTTTT. The encoded protein is CSASPAGELFF. This chain joins TRBV20-1 and TRBJ2-2; D uncertain. V shed 3 bases and J shed 6 bases, with 5 bases lying between them. The germline V gene encodes CDR1 DFQATT and CDR2 SNEGSKA (reference sequence). CDR3 length equals 11 residues.

J is TRBJ2-5 and V is TRBV28; unclear D gene. The CDR3 totals 14 residues. Trimming stripped 3 bases from V and 3 bases from J, with 11 bases between. CDR1 and CDR2 from the germline V gene are MDHEN and SYDVKM. CDR3 residues: CASSFPLLEETQYF. Written as DNA, the CDR3 is TGTGCCAGCAGTTTTCCCTTGTTAGAAGAGACCCAGTACTTC.

This clone was detected only once. The chain recombines TRBV11-2 with TRBJ1-5; TRBD1 aligns across 9 bases. Germline lookup yields CDR1 SGHAT and CDR2 FQNNGV. The CDR3 is 17 amino acids. J gave up 6 bases and V 4 bases, and 13 bases lay outside the gene matches. This CDR3 is CASSSTLQGAEGQPQHF. In DNA, the CDR3 is TGTGCCAGCAGCTCTACCCTACAGGGGGCTGAGGGTCAGCCCCAGCATTTT.

The chain carries TRBV5-6 and TRBJ1-2; TRBD1 is a possible D gene (5 bases). This CDR3 region has 12 residues. The germline gives CDR1 SGHDT, CDR2 YYEEEE. Trimming took 4 bases from V and 8 from J, leaving 12 bases between them. CDR3 sequence: CASSGQGGGYTF. The CDR3 DNA sequence: TGTGCCAGCAGCGGCCAGGGAGGGGGCTACACCTTC.

The chain joins TRBV27 to TRBJ1-6; a possible D gene is TRBD1 (6 bases). The CDR3 consists of 15 residues. In germline, CDR1 is MNHEY, CDR2 SMNVEV (reference sequence). Trimming shortened V by 3 bases and J by 6 bases, and 12 bases separated the two germline ends. CDR3 nucleotides: TGTGCCAGCAGTTTTTTGACAGGAGTTAATTCACCCCTCCACTTT. Translating gives CASSFLTGVNSPLHF.